This T cell receptor (beta chain) was documented in a study of blood T cell repertoires in COVID-19. For the study at large: Spain, Italy and the United States supplied samples that represented acute and convalescent COVID-19. PBMCs, B-cell-depleted T cells, or T cells provided the cDNA or gDNA that made up the material.

This table comes from immunoSEQ multiplex PCR, and its TCRdb copy is limited to in-frame clones, with some not included. The data show 95,000 to 150,000 clones, with about 90% seen just once and roughly 0.94% held by the top ten. This receptor was obtained from a woman between 45 and 60 years old with active or convalescent COVID-19. The sample was peripheral blood.

Here the CDR3 DNA reads TGTGCTAGTGGTCCCGGGACTAGCGGGAGAAGCCTCTACAATGAGCAGTTCTTC. It specifies CASGPGTSGRSLYNEQFF. The genes are TRBV12-5 and TRBJ2-1, with 14 bases identical to TRBD2. This CDR3 contains 18 residues. Germline V lookup: CDR1 LGHNT, CDR2 FRNRAP. The V gene end was trimmed by 5 bases and the J gene end by 3 bases; junction bases not matched to a gene: 9.